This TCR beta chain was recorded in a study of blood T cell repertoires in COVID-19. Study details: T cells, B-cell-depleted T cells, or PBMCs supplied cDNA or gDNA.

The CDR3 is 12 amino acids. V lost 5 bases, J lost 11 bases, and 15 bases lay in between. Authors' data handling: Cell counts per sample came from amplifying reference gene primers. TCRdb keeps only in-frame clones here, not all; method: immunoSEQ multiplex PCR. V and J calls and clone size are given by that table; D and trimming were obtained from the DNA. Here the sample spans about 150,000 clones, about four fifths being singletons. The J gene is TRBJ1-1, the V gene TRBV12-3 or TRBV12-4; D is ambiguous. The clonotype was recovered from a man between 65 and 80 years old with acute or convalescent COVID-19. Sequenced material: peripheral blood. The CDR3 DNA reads TGTGCCAGCAGTCCCCGGTCCCACCGGGCTTTCTTT. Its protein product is CASSPRSHRAFF.